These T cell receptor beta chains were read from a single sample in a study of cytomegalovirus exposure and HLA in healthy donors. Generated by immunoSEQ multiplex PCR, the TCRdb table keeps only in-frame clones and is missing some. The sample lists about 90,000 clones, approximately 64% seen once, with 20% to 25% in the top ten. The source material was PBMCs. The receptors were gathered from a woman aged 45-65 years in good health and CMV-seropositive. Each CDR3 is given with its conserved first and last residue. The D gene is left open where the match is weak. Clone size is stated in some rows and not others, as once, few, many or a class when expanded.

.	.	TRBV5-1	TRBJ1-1	CASSLGVNTEAFF	TGCGCCAGCAGCTTGGGAGTGAACACTGAAGCTTTCTTT
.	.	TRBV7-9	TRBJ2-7	CASSFEGNEQYF	TGTGCCAGCAGCTTCGAGGGAAACGAGCAGTACTTC
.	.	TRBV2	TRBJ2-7	CASRGAGLTYEQYF	TGTGCCAGCAGGGGGGCAGGGTTAACCTACGAGCAGTACTTC
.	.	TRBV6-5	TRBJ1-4	CASSLTGLNEKLFF	TGTGCCAGCAGCCTGACAGGACTTAATGAAAAACTGTTTTTT
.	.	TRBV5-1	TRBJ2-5	CASSLAPGDFQETQYF	TGCGCCAGCAGCTTGGCACCCGGGGACTTCCAAGAGACCCAGTACTTC
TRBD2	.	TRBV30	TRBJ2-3	CAFSRSGGLTDTQYF	TGTGCCTTCTCCAGAAGCGGGGGGTTGACAGATACGCAGTATTTT
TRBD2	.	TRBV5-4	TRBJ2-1	CASSSTSGDNEQFF	TGTGCCAGCAGCTCGACTAGCGGGGACAATGAGCAGTTCTTC
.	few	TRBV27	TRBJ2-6	CASSPSSGANVLTF	TGTGCCAGCAGTCCTTCCTCTGGGGCCAACGTCCTGACTTTC
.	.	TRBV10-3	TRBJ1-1	CAISETRENTEAFF	TGTGCCATCAGTGAGACCAGGGAGAACACTGAAGCTTTCTTT
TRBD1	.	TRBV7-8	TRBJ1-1	CASSSLGTVNTEAFF	TGTGCCAGCAGTTCTCTCGGGACAGTGAACACTGAAGCTTTCTTT
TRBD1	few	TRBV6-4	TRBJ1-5	CASRLTGGWRYSNQPQHF	TGTGCCAGCAGACTGACAGGGGGCTGGAGATATAGCAATCAGCCCCAGCATTTT
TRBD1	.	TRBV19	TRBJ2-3	CASSIRGQGAVTDTQYF	TGTGCCAGTAGTATTCGGGGACAGGGGGCGGTAACAGATACGCAGTATTTT
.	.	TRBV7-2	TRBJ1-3	CASSLVSSSGNTIYF	TGTGCCAGCAGCTTAGTCTCGAGCTCTGGAAACACCATATATTTT
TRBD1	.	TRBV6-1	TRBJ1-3	CASSRQGSYGNTIYF	TGTGCCAGCAGTCGACAGGGATCGTATGGAAACACCATATATTTT
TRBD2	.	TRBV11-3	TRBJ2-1	CASSLDRSGGAGEQFF	TGTGCCAGCAGCTTAGATCGGAGCGGGGGGGCCGGCGAGCAGTTCTTC
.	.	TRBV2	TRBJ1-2	CASSERGGVGYTF	TGTGCCAGCAGTGAACGAGGGGGTGTCGGCTACACCTTC
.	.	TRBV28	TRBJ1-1	CASSLTAGSGNTEAFF	TGTGCCAGCAGTTTAACTGCTGGGTCAGGGAACACTGAAGCTTTCTTT
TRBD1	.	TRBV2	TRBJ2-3	CASSGRTGGTTDTQYF	TGTGCCAGCAGTGGCCGGACAGGGGGAACCACAGATACGCAGTATTTT
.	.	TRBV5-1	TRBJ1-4	CASSFGRDYNEKLFF	TGCGCCAGCAGCTTCGGAAGGGACTATAATGAAAAACTGTTTTTT
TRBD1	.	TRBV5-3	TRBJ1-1	CARRRDRVCGNTEAFF	TGTGCCAGAAGAAGGGACAGGGTATGTGGGAACACTGAAGCTTTCTTT
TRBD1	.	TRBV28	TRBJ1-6	CASSGTGTNSPLHF	TGTGCCAGCAGTGGGACAGGGACGAATTCACCCCTCCACTTT
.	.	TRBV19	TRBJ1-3	CASTMSDSRSGNTIYF	TGTGCCAGTACCATGAGTGACTCCCGCTCTGGAAACACCATATATTTT
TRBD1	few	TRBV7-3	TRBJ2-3	CASSYGTGDTDTQYF	TGTGCCAGCAGCTACGGGACAGGGGATACAGATACGCAGTATTTT
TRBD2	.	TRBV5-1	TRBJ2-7	CASSLDRDYLNEQYF	TGCGCCAGCAGCTTAGACCGGGACTACTTAAACGAGCAGTACTTC
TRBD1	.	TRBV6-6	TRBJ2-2	CASSYSSGGNTGELFF	TGTGCCAGCAGTTACTCATCAGGGGGGAACACCGGGGAGCTGTTTTTT
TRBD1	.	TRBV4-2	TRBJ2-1	CASRSTGASVDEQFF	TGTGCCAGCCGATCGACAGGGGCCTCGGTTGATGAGCAGTTCTTC
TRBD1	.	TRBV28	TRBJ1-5	CASSYDREANQPQHF	TGTGCCAGCAGTTACGACAGGGAAGCTAATCAGCCCCAGCATTTT
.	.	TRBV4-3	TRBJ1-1	CASSPTGWNTEAFF	TGCGCCAGCAGCCCAACGGGGTGGAACACTGAAGCTTTCTTT
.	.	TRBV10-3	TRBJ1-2	CAISESPGWHGYTF	TGTGCCATCAGTGAGTCTCCCGGGTGGCATGGCTACACCTTC